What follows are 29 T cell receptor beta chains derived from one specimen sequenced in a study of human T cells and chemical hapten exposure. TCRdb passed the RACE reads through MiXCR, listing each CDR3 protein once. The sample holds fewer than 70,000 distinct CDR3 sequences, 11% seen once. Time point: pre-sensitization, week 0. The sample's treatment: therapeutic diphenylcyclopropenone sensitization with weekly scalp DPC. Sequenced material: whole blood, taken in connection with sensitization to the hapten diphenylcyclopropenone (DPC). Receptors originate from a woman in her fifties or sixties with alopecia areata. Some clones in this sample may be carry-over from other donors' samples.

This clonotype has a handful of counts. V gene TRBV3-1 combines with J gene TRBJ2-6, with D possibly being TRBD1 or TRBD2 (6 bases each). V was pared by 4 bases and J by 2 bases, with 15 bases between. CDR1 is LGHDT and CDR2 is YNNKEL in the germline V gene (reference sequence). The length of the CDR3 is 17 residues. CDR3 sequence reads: CASSRPRGGPGANVLTF. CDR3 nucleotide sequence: TGTGCCAGCAGCCGCCCTAGAGGGGGGCCTGGGGCCAACGTCCTGACTTTC.

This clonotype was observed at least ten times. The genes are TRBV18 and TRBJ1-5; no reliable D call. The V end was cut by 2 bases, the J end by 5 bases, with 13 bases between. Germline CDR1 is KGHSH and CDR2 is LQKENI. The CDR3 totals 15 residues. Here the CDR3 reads CASSPLAAADQPQHF. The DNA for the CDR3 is TGTGCCAGCTCACCATTGGCCGCTGCAGATCAGCCCCAGCATTTT.

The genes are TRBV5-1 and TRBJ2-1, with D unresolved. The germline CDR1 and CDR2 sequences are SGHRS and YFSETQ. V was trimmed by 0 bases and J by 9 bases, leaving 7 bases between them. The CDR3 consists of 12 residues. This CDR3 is CASSLASREQFF. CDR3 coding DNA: TGCGCCAGCAGCTTGGCCTCACGTGAGCAGTTCTTC.

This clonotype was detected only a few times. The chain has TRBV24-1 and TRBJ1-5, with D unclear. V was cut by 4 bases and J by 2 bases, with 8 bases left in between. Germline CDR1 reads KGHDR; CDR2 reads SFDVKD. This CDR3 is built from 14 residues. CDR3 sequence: CATSDPKGNQPQHF. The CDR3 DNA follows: TGTGCCACCAGTGACCCAAAAGGCAATCAGCCCCAGCATTTT.

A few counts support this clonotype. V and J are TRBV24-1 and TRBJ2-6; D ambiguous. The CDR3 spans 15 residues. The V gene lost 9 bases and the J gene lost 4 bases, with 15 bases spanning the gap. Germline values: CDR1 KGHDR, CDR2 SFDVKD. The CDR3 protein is CATALSGSGANVLTF. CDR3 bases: TGTGCCACCGCGTTATCTGGGTCCGGGGCCAACGTCCTGACTTTC.

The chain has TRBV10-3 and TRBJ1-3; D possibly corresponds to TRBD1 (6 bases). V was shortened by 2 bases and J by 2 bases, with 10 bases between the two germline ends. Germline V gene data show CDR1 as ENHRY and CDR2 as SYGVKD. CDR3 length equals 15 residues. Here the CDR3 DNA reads TGTGCCATCAGTGAGGAGAACAGGGCTGGAAACACCATATATTTT. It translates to CAISEENRAGNTIYF.

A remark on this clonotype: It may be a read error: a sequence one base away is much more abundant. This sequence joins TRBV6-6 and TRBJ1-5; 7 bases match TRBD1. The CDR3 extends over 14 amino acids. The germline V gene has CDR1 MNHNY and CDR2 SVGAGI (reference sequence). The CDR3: CASSDREGNRPQHF. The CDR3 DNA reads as TGTGCCAGCAGTGACAGGGAAGGCAATCGGCCCCAGCATTTT.

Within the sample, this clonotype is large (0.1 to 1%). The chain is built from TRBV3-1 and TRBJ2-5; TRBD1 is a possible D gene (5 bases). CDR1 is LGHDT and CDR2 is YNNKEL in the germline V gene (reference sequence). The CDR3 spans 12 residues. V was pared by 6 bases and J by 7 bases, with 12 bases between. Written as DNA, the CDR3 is TGTGCCAGCAGTCGACAGCCCGGGACCCAGTACTTC. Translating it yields CASSRQPGTQYF.

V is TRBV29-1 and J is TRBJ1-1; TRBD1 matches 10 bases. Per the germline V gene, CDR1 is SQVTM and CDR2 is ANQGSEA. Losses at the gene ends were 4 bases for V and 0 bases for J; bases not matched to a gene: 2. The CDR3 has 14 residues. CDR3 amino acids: CSVAGTGVNTEAFF. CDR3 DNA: TGCAGCGTTGCAGGGACAGGGGTGAACACTGAAGCTTTCTTT.

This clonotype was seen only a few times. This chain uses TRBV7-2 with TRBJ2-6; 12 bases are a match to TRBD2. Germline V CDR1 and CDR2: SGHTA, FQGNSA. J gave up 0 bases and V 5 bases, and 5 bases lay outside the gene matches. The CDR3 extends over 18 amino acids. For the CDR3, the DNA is TGTGCCAGCAGCACAAGACTAGCGGGGGCCTCTGGGGCCAACGTCCTGACTTTC. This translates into CASSTRLAGASGANVLTF.

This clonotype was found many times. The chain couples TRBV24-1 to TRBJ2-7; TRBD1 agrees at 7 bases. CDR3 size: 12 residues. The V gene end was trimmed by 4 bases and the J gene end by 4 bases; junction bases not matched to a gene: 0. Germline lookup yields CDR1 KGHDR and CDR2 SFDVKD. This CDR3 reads CATSDRGYEQYF. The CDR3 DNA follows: TGTGCCACCAGTGACAGGGGGTACGAGCAGTACTTC.

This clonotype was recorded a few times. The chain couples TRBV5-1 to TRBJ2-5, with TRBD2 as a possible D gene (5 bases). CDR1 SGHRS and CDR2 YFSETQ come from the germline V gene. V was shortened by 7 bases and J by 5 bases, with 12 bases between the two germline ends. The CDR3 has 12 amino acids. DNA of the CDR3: TGCGCCAGCGTCGAGGGCCGGGAGACCCAGTACTTC. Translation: CASVEGRETQYF.

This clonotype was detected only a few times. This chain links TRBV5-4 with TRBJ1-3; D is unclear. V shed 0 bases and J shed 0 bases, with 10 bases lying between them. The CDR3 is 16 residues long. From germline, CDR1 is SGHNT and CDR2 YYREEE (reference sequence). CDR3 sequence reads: CASSLGGRSSGNTIYF. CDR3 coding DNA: TGTGCCAGCAGCTTGGGAGGACGGAGCTCTGGAAACACCATATATTTT. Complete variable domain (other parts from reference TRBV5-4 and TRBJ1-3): ETGVTQSPTHLIKTRGQQVTLRCSSQSGHNTVSWYQQALGQGPQFIFQYYREEENGRGNFPPRFSGLQFPNYSSELNVNALELDDSALYLCASSLGGRSSGNTIYFGEGSWLTVV.

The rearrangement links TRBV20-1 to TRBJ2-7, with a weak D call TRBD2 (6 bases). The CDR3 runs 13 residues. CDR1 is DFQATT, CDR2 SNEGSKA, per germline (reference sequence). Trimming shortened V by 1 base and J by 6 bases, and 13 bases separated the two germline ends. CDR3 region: CSARVGGTLEQYF. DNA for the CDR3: TGCAGTGCTAGAGTGGGGGGAACCCTCGAGCAGTACTTC.

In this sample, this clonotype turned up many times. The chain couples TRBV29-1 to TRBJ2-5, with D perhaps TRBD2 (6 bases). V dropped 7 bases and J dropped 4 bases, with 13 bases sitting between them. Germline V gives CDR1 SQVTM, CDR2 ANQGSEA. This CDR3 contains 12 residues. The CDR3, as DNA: TGCAGCGGGGCCCTGGGGGGAGAGACCCAGTACTTC. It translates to CSGALGGETQYF.

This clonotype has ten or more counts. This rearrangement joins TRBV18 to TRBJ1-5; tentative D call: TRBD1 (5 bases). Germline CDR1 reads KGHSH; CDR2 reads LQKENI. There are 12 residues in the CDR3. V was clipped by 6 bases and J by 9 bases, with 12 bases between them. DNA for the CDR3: TGTGCCAGCTCCTCCGGGGCGGGGCCCCAGCATTTT. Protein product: CASSSGAGPQHF.

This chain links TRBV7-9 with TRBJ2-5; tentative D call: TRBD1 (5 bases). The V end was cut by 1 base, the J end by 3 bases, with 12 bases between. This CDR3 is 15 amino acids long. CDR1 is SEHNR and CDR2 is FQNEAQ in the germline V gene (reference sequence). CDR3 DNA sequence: TGTGCCAGCAGCTTAGGAATCGGCAGGGAAGAGACCCAGTACTTC. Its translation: CASSLGIGREETQYF.

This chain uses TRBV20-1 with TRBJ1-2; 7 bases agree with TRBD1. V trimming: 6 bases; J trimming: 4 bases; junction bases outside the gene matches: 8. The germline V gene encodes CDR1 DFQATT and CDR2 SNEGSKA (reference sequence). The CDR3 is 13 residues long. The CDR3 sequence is CSAPGQGVYGYTF. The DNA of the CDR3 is TGCAGTGCCCCCGGGCAGGGGGTCTATGGCTACACCTTC.

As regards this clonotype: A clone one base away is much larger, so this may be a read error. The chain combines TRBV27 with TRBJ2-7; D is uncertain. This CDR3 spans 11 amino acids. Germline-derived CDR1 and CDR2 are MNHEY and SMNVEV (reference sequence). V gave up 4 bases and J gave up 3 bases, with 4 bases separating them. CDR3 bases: TGTGCCAGCAGTTCCTACTACGAGCAGTACTTC. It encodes CASSSYYEQYF.

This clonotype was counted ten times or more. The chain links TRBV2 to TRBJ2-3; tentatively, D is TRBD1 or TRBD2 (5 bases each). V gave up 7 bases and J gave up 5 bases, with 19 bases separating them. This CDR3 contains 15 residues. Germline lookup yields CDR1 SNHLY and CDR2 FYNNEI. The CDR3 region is CASNWQGLAGDTQYF. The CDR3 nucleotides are TGTGCCAGCAACTGGCAGGGTCTAGCTGGAGATACGCAGTATTTT. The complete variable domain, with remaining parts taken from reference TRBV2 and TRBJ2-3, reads EPEVTQTPSHQVTQMGQEVILRCVPISNHLYFYWYRQILGQKVEFLVSFYNNEISEKSEIFDDQFSVERPDGSNFTLKIRSTKLEDSAMYFCASNWQGLAGDTQYFGPGTRLTVL.

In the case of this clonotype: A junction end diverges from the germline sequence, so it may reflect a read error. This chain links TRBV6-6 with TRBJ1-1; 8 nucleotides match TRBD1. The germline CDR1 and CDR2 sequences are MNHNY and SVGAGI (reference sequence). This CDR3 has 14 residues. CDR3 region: CASSLLAGTGSSGF. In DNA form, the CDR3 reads TGTGCCAGCAGTTTACTCGCCGGGACAGGTTCCTCGGGGTTT.

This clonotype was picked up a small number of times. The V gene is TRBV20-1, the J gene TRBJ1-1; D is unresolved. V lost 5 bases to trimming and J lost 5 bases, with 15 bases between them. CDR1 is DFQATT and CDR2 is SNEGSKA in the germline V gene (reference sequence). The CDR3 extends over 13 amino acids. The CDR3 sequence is CSARPRYPTEAFF. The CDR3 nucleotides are TGCAGTGCTCGACCTAGGTACCCGACTGAAGCTTTCTTT.

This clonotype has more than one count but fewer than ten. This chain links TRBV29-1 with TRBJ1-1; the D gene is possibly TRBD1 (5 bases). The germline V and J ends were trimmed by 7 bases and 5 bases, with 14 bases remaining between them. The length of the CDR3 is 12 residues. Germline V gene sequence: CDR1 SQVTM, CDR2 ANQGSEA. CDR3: CSAPGAGTEAFF. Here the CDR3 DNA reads TGCAGCGCACCGGGAGCAGGGACTGAAGCTTTCTTT.

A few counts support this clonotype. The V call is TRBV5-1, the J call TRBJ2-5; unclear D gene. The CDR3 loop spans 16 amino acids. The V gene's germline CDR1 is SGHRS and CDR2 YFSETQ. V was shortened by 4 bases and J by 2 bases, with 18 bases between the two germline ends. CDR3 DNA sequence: TGCGCCAGCAGCGTGGGTTCTGCGGTGGGGCAAGAGACCCAGTACTTC. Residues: CASSVGSAVGQETQYF.

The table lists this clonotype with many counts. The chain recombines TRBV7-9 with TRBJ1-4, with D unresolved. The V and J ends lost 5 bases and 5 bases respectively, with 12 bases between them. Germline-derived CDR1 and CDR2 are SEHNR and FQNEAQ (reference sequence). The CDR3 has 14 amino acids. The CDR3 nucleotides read TGTGCCAGCAGCGTATACCGAGAGAATGAAAAACTGTTTTTT. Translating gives CASSVYRENEKLFF.

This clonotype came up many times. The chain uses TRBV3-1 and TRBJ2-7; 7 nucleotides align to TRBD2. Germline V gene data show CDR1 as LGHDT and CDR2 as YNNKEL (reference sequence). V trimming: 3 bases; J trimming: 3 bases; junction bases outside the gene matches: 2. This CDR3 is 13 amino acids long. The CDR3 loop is CASSHRTSYEQYF. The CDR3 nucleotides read TGTGCCAGCAGCCACCGGACTAGCTACGAGCAGTACTTC.

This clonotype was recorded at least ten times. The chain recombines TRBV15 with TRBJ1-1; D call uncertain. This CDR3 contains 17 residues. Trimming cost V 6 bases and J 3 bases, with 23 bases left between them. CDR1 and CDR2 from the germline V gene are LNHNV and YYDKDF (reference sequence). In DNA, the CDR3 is TGTGCCACCAGGACCCGTTCGTTCCGACCGCCCTACACTGAAGCTTTCTTT. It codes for CATRTRSFRPPYTEAFF.

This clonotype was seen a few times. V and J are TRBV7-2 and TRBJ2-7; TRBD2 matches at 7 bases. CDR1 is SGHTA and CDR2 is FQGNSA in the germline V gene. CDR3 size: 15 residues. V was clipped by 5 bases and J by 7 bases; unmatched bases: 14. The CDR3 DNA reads TGTGCCAGCAGCCAGGGCTGGGGAGGGCCTTATGAGCAGTACTTC. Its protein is CASSQGWGGPYEQYF.

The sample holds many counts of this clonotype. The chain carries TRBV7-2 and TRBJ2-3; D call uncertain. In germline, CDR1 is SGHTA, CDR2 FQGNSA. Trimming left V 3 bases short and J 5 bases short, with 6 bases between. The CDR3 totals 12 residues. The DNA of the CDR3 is TGTGCCAGCAGCTTTAGCCGAGATACGCAGTATTTT. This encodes CASSFSRDTQYF.